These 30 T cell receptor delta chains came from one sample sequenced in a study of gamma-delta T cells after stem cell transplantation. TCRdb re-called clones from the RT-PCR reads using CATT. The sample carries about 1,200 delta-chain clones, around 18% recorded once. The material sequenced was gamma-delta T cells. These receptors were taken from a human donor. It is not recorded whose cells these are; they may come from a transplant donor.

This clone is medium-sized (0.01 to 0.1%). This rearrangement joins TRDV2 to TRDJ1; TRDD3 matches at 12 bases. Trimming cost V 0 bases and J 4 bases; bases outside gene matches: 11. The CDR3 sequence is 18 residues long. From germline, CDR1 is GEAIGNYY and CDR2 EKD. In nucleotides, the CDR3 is TGTGCCTGTGACACCGTTCCACTGGGGGATACATGGGTCGATAAACTCATCTTT. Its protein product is CACDTVPLGDTWVDKLIF.

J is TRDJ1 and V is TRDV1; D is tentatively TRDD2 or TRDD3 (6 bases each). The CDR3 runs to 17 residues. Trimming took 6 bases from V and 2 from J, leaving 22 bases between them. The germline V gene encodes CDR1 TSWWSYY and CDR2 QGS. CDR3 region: CALGILRGLGWTDKLIF. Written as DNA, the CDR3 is TGTGCTCTTGGAATCCTACGTGGCCTGGGGTGGACCGATAAACTCATCTTT.

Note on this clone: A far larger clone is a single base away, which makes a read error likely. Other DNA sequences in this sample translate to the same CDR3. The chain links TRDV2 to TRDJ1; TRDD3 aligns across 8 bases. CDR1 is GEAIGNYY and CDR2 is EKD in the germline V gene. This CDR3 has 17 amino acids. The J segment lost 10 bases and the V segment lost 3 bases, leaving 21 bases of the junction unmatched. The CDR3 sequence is CACDASLLTGGSGGLIF. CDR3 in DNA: TGTGCCTGTGACGCCAGCCTACTTACTGGGGGGTCGGGTGGACTCATCTTT.

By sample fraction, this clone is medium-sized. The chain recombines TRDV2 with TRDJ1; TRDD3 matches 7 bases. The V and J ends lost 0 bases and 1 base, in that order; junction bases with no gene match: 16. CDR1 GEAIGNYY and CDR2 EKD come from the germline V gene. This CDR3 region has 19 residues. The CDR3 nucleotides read TGTGCCTGTGACACCGTACCTGTACTGGGGCCTAGTATCACCGATAAACTCATCTTT. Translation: CACDTVPVLGPSITDKLIF.

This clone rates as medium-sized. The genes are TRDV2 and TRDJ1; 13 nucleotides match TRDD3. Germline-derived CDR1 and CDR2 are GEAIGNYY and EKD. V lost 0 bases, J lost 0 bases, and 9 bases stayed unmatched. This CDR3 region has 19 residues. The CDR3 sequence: CACDTVGTGGYAYTDKLIF. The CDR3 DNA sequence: TGTGCCTGTGACACCGTGGGTACTGGGGGATACGCGTACACCGATAAACTCATCTTT.

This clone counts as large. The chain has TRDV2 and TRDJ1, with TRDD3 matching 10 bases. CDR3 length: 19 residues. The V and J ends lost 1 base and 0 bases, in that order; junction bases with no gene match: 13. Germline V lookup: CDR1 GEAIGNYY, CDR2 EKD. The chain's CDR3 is CACDTLTTGGSMYTDKLIF. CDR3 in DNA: TGTGCCTGTGACACTCTAACTACTGGGGGATCCATGTACACCGATAAACTCATCTTT.

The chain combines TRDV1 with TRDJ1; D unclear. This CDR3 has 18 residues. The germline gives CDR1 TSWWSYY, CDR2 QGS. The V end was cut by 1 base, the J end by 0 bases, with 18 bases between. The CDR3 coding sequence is TGTGCTCTTGGGGAACGCAGCTACCGACAGGAATACACCGATAAACTCATCTTT. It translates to CALGERSYRQEYTDKLIF.

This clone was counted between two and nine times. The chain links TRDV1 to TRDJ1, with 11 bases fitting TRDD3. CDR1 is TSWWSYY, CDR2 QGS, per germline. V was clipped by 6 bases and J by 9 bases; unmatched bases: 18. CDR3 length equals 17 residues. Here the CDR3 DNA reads TGTGCTCTTGGACCTACGAATGGCTGGGGGATACAGGGGGAACTCATCTTT. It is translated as CALGPTNGWGIQGELIF.

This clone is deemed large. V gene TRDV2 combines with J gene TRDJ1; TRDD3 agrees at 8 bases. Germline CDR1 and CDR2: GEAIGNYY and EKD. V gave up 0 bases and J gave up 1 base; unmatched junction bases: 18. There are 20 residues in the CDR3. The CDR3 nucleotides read TGTGCCTGTGACACCGTTGGACTTGGGGGATCCAATATCCGCACCGATAAACTCATCTTT. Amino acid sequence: CACDTVGLGGSNIRTDKLIF.

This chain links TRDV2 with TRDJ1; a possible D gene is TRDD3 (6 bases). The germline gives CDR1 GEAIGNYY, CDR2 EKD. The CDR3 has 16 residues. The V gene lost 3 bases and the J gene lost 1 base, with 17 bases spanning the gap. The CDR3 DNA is TGTGCCTGTGACCTGCTTAGGGGGGACCCCACCGATAAACTCATCTTT. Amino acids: CACDLLRGDPTDKLIF.

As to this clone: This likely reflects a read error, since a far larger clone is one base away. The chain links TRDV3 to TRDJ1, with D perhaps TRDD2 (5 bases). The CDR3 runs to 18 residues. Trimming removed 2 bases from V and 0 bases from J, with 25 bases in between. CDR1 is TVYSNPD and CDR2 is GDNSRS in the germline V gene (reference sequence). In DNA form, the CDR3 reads TGTGCCTTTCGACCCACCTTTACCTACTTACGGTACACCGATAAACTCATCTTT. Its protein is CAFRPTFTYLRYTDKLIF.

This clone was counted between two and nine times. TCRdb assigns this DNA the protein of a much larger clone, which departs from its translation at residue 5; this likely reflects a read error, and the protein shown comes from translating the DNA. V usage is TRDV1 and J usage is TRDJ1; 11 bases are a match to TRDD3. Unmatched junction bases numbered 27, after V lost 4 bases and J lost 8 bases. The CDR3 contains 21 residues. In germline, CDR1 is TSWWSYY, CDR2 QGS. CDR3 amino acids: CALGGLALLGIALGDTGKLIF. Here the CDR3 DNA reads TGTGCTCTTGGGGGACTCGCCCTACTGGGTATTGCGCTGGGGGATACAGGCAAACTCATCTTT.

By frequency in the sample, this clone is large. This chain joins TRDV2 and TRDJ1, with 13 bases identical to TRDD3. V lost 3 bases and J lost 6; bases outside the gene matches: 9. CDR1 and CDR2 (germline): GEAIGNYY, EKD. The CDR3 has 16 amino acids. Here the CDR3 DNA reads TGTGCCTGTGACTTATTACTGGGGGATACGGGGAATAAACTCATCTTT. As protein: CACDLLLGDTGNKLIF.

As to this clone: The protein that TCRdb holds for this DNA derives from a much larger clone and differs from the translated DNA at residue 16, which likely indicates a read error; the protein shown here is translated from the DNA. The CDR3 DNA follows: TGTGCCTGTGACCCAATTACTGGGGGATACCCCTACACCGATAAACCCATCTTT. Translated, it gives CACDPITGGYPYTDKPIF. J is TRDJ1 and V is TRDV2; 12 bases fit TRDD3. The CDR3 length is 18 residues. Germline loops: CDR1 GEAIGNYY, CDR2 EKD.

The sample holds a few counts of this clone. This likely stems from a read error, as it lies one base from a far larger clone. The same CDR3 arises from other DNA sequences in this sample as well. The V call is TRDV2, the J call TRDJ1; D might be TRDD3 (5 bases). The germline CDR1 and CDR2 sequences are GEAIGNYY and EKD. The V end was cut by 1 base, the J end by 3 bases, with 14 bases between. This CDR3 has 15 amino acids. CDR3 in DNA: TGTGCCTGTGACACGTTGGGGTACCGCCCCGATAAACTCATCTTT. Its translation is CACDTLGYRPDKLIF.

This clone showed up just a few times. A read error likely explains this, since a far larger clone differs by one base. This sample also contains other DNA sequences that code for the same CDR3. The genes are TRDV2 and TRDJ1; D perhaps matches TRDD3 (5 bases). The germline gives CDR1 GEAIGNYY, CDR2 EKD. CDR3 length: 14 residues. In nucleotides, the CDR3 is TGTGCCTGCGACACGTGGGGTAACACCGATAAACTCATCTTT. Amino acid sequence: CACDTWGNTDKLIF.

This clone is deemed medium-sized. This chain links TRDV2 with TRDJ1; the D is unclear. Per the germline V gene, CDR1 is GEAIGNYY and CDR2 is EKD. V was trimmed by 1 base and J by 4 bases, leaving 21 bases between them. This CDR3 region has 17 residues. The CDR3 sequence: CACDTIGPLTDLDKLIF. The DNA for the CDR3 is TGTGCCTGTGACACGATCGGCCCGCTCACTGACCTCGATAAACTCATCTTT.

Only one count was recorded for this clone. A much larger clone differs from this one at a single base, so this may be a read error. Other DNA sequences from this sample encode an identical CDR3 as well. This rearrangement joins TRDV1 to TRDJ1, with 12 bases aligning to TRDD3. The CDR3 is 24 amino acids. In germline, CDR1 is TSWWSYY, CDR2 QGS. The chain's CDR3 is CALGDLPGGLLGTGGYSNTDKLIF. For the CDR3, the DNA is TGTGCCCTTGGGGACCTCCCGGGGGGCCTTCTAGGCACTGGGGGATACTCGAACACCGATAAACTCATCTTT.

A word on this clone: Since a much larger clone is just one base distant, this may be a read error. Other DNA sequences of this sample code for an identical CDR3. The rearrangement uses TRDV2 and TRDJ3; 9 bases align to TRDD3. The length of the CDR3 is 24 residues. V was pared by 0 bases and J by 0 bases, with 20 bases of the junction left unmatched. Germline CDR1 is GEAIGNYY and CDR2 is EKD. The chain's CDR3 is CACDTVEGTKTGGLNSWDTRQMFF. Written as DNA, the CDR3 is TGTGCCTGTGACACCGTGGAAGGTACCAAAACTGGGGGACTAAACTCCTGGGACACCCGACAGATGTTTTTC.

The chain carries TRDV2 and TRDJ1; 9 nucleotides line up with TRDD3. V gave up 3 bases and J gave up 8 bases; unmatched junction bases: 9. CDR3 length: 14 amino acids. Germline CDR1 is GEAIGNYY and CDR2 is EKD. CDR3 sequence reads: CACDLLTGGEKLIF. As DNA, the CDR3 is TGTGCCTGTGACCTACTGACTGGGGGAGAAAAACTCATCTTT.

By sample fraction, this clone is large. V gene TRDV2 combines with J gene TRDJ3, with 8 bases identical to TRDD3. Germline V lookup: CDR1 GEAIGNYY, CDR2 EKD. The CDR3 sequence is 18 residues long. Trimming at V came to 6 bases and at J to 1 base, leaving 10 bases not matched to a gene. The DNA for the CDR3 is TGTGCCTGTTCTGGACTGGGGGGACATTCCTGGGACACCCGACAGATGTTTTTC. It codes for CACSGLGGHSWDTRQMFF.

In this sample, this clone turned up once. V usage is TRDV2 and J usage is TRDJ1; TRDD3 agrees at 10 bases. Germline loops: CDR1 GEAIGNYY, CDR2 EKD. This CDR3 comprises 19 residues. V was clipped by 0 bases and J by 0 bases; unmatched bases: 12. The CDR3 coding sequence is TGTGCCTGTGACACCGTCACTGGGGGATCCTACGAGTACACCGATAAACTCATCTTT. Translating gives CACDTVTGGSYEYTDKLIF.

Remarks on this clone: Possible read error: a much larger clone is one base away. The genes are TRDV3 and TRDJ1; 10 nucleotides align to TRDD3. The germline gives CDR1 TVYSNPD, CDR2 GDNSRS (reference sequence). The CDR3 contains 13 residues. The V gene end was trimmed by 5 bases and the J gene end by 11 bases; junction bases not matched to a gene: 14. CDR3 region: CATTRQGDTTLIF. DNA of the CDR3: TGTGCCACCACGCGACAGGGGGATACGACCCTCATCTTT.

The CDR3 DNA follows: TGTGCTCTTGGGGGCCCCCTTCCTACTGACAGGGATACCGATAAACTCATCTTT. It is translated as CALGGPLPTDRDTDKLIF. The chain uses TRDV1 and TRDJ1; 9 nucleotides align to TRDD2. V lost 4 bases and J lost 2; bases outside the gene matches: 14. The germline gives CDR1 TSWWSYY, CDR2 QGS. The CDR3 runs 18 residues.

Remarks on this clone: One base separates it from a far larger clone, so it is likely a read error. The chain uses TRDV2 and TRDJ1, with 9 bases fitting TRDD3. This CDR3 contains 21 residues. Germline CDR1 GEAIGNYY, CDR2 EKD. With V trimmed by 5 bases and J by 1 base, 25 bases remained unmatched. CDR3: CACAPLGGVRGGDTLTDKLIF. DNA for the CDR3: TGTGCCTGTGCGCCCCTGGGCGGGGTGAGAGGAGGGGATACGCTCACCGATAAACTCATCTTT.

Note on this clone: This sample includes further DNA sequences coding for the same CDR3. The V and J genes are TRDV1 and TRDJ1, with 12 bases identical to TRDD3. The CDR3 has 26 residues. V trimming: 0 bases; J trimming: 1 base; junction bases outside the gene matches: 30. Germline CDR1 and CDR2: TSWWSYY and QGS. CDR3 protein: CALGELAPFVPSYVWGIRVSTDKLIF. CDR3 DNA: TGTGCTCTTGGGGAACTGGCTCCCTTCGTGCCTTCCTACGTCTGGGGGATACGCGTATCCACCGATAAACTCATCTTT.

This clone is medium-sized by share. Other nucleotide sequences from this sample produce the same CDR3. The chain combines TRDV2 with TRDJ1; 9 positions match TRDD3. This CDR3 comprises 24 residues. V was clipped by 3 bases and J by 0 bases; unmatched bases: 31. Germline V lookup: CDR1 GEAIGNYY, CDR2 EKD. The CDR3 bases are TGTGCCTGTGACGAACTCGCTGGGGGATCCGAACTTAAAAAATCGGTACGGTACACCGATAAACTCATCTTT. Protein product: CACDELAGGSELKKSVRYTDKLIF.

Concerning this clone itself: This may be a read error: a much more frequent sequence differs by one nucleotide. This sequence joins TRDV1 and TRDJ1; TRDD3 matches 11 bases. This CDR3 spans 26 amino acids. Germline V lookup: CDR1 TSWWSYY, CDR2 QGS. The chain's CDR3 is CALGLDEPGPPEFWGIPEDNTDKPIF. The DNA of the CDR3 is TGTGCTCTTGGGCTAGACGAACCCGGTCCTCCAGAATTCTGGGGGATACCCGAAGATAACACCGATAAACCCATCTTT.

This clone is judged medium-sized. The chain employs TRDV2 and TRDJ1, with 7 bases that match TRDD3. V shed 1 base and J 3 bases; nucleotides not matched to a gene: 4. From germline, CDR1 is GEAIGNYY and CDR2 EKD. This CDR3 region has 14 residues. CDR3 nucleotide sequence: TGTGCCTGTGACACACTTACTGGGGCCGATAAACTCATCTTT. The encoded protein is CACDTLTGADKLIF.

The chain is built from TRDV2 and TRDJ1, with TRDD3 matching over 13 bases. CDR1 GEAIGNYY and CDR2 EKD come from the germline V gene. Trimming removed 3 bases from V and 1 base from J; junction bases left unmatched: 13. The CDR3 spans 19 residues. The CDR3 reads CACDPVLGDTLGATDKLIF. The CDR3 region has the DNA TGTGCCTGTGACCCTGTACTGGGGGATACGCTCGGGGCCACCGATAAACTCATCTTT.